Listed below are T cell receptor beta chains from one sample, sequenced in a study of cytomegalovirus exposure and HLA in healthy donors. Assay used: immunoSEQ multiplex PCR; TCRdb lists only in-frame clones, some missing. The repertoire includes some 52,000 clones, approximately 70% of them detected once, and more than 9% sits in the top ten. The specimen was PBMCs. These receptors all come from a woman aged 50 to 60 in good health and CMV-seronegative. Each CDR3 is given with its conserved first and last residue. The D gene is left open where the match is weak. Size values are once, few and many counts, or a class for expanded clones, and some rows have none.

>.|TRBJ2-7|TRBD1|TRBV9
CASSVGQGLEYYEQYF
TGTGCCAGCAGCGTAGGACAGGGCCTAGAATACTACGAGCAGTACTTC
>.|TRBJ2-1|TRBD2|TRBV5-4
CASSLSDLAGGREQFF
TGTGCCAGCAGCCTCAGTGATCTAGCGGGGGGAAGAGAGCAGTTCTTC
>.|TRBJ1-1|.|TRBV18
CASSPTAENTEAFF
TGTGCCAGCTCACCGACGGCGGAGAACACTGAAGCTTTCTTT
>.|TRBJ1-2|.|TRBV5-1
CASSLAQPPQGKATF
TGCGCCAGCAGCTTGGCCCAACCTCCACAGGGAAAGGCCACCTTC
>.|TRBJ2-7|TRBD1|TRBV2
CARGGLGDEQYF
TGTGCCAGAGGGGGCCTAGGGGACGAGCAGTACTTC
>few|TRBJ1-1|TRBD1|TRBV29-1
CSVALQGGTEAFF
TGCAGCGTTGCCCTCCAGGGGGGCACTGAAGCTTTCTTT
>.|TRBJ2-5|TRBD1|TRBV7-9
CASSLWSDRVETQYF
TGTGCCAGCAGCTTATGGTCGGACAGGGTAGAGACCCAGTACTTC
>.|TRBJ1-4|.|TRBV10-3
CAISERDNQLFF
TGTGCCATCAGTGAACGGGACAATCAACTGTTTTTT
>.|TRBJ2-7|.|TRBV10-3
CAIRIGAGGYEQYF
TGTGCCATCAGGATAGGAGCTGGAGGGTACGAGCAGTACTTC
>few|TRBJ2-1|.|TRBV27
CASSLVGHTLNNEQFF
TGTGCCAGCAGTTTGGTCGGACACACATTAAACAATGAGCAGTTCTTC
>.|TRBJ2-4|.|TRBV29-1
CSGGTPENIQYF
TGCAGCGGAGGGACACCCGAAAACATTCAGTACTTC
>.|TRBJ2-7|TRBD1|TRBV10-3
CAMGRGGQGDEQYF
TGTGCCATGGGGCGGGGGGGACAGGGGGACGAGCAGTACTTC
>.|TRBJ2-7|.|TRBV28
CAAGAVVYEQYF
TGTGCCGCAGGAGCGGTCGTCTACGAGCAGTACTTC
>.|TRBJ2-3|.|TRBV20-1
CSAHRDTQYF
TGCAGTGCTCACAGGGATACGCAGTATTTT
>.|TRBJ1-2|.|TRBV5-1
CASSRLSGKDYGYTF
TGCGCCAGCAGCCGCTTATCGGGGAAGGACTATGGCTACACCTTC
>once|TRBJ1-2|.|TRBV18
CASSPPTFDSNYGYTF
TGTGCCAGCTCACCACCGACCTTTGACTCTAACTATGGCTACACCTTC
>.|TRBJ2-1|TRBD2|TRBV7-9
CASSPPFSGGGQFF
TGTGCCAGCAGCCCCCCCTTCTCGGGAGGTGGGCAGTTCTTC
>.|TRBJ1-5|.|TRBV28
CASSFEAGFQPQHF
TGTGCCAGCAGTTTCGAGGCGGGCTTTCAGCCCCAGCATTTT
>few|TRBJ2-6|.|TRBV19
CASSPSSDGANVLTF
TGTGCCAGTAGTCCTAGCTCAGATGGGGCCAACGTCCTGACTTTC
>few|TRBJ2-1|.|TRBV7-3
CASSLGSRGATNEQFF
TGTGCCAGCAGCTTAGGATCACGCGGCGCAACCAATGAGCAGTTCTTC
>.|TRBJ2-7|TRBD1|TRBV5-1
CASSQSGTATYEQYF
TGCGCCAGCAGTCAATCCGGGACAGCCACCTACGAGCAGTACTTC
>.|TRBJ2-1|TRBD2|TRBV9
CASSSGLAGGAYNEQFF
TGTGCCAGCAGCTCCGGACTAGCGGGAGGGGCCTACAATGAGCAGTTCTTC
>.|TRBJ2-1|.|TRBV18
CASSFSRNEQFF
TGTGCCAGCTCCTTCTCCCGCAATGAGCAGTTCTTC
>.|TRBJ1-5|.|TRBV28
CASSLVSSNQPQHF
TGTGCCAGCAGTTTAGTATCTAGCAATCAGCCCCAGCATTTT
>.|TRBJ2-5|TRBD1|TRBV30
CASGQGHQETQYF
TGTGCCTCGGGACAGGGGCACCAAGAGACCCAGTACTTC
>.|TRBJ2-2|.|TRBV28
CASSGASMAGELFF
TGTGCCAGCAGTGGGGCTAGTATGGCCGGGGAGCTGTTTTTT
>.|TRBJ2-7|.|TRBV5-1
CASSPSGGGQGVHEQYF
TGCGCCAGCAGCCCAAGCGGGGGGGGACAGGGGGTCCACGAGCAGTACTTC
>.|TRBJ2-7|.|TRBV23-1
CASRLPPHVPFYEQYF
TGCGCCAGCAGACTTCCCCCCCATGTCCCGTTTTACGAGCAGTACTTC
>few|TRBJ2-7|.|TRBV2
CASSPMRSSSYEQYF
TGTGCCAGCAGCCCAATGAGGTCGTCGTCCTACGAGCAGTACTTC